These T cell receptor beta chains were read from a single sample in a study of blood T cell repertoires in COVID-19. The method was immunoSEQ multiplex PCR; TCRdb's version includes in-frame clones alone and lacks a portion of them. The sample lists approximately 240,000 clones; approximately 85% were seen once. The sequenced material came from peripheral blood. Source of these receptors: a man aged 45-65 years with acute or convalescent COVID-19. The conserved cysteine and the conserved F or W are not part of the CDR3 here.

TRBV5-1 ASSLASGTASNYGYT
TRBV27 ASSRLAGGRSDTQY
TRBV19 ASSMGRTSGAPDTQY
TRBV5-1 ASSLLQGDEKLF
TRBV10-3 AISEGQTNTGELF
TRBV11-3 ASSPGGGDYNEQF
TRBV28 ASSSNAKTSGRGREQY
TRBV2 ASTGGTENYGYT
TRBV2 ASSETGAPYSNQPQH
TRBV18 ASSLDRSHGYT
TRBV6-5 ASRNRQPETGELF
TRBV7-2 ASSLGETSGMRETQY
TRBV2 ASSEPRVPFGGYT
TRBV27 ASIGQGAADTQY
TRBV18 ASSPPGQISGNTIY
TRBV18 ASSLAQGALDTEAF
TRBV5-1 ASSLQNMNTEAF
TRBV28 ASRTAGLSRYEQY